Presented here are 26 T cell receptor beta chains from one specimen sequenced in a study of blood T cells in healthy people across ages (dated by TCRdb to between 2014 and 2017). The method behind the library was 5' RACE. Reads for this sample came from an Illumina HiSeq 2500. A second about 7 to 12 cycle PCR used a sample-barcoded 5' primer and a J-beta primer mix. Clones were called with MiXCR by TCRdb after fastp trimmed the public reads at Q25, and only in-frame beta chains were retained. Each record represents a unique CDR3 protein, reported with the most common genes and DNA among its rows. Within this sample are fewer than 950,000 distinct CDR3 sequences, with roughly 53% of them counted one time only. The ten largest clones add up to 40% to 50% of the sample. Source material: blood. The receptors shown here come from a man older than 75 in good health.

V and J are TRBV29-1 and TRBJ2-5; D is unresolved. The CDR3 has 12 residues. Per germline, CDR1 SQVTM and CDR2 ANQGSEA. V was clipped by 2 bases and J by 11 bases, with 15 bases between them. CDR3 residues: CSVERQYNEQYF. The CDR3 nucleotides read TGCAGCGTTGAACGCCAGTACAATGAGCAGTACTTC.

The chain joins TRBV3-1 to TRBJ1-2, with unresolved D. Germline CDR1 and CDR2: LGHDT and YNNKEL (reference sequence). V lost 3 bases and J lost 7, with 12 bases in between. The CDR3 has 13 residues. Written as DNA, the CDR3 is TGTGCCAGCAGCCACGAGGGTCCCTCTGGCTACACCTTC. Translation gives CASSHEGPSGYTF.

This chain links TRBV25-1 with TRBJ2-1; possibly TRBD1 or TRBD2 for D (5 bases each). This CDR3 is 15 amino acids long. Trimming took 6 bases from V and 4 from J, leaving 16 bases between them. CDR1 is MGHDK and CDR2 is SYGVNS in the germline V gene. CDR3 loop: CASSPRGGLYNEQFF. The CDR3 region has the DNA TGTGCCAGCAGCCCTAGGGGCGGGTTATACAATGAGCAGTTCTTC.

The CDR3: CASSLVRDGSETQYF. CDR3 DNA sequence: TGTGCCAGCAGTTTAGTCCGTGACGGGTCAGAGACCCAGTACTTC. The chain uses TRBV12-3 or TRBV12-4 and TRBJ2-5; D is unclear. Trimming pared 1 base from V and 4 bases from J, leaving 13 bases between. The CDR3 has 15 residues.

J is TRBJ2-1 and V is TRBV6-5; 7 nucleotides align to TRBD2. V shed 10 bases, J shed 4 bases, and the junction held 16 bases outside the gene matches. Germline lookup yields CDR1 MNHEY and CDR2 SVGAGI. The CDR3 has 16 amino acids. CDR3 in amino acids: CATRVGAGAQYNEQFF. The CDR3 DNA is TGTGCCACTAGGGTAGGGGCGGGAGCCCAATACAATGAGCAGTTCTTC.

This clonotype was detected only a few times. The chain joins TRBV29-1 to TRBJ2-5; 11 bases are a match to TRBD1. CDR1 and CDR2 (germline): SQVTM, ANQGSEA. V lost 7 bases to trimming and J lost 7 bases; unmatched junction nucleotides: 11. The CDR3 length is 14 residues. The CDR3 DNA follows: TGCAGCGCTGGGACAGGGGGTACCCCAGGGACCCAGTACTTC. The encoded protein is CSAGTGGTPGTQYF.

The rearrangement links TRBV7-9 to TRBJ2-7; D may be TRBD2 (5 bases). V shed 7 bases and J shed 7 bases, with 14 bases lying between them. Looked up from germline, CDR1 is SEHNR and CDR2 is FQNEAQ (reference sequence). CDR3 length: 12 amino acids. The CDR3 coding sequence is TGTGCCAGCACCAGTGCTCGGGGAGAGCAGTACTTC. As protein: CASTSARGEQYF.

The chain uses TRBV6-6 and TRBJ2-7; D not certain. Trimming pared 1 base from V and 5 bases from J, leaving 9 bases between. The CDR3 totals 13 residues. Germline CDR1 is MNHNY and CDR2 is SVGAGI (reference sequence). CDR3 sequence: CASSYFETDEQYF. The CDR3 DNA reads TGTGCCAGCAGTTACTTCGAGACGGACGAGCAGTACTTC.

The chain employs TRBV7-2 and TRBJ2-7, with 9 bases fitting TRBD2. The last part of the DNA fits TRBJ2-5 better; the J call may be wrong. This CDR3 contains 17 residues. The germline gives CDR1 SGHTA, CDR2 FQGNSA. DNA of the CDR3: TGTGCCAGCAGCTTAGGAGGTGCGGGAGGGGGGACTGAGACCCAGTACTTC. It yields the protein CASSLGGAGGGTETQYF.

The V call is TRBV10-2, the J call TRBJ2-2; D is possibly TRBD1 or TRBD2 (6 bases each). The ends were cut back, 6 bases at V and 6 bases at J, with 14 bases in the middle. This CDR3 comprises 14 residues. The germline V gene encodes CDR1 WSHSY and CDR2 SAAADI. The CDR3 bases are TGCGCCAGCAGGACAGGCGGGACTCCCGGGGAGCTGTTTTTT. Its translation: CASRTGGTPGELFF.

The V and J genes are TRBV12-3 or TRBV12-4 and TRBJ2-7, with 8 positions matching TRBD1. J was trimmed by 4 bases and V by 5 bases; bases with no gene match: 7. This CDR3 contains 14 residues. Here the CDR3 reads CASSRDRKRYEQYF. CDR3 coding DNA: TGTGCCAGCAGTCGGGACAGGAAAAGGTACGAGCAGTACTTC.

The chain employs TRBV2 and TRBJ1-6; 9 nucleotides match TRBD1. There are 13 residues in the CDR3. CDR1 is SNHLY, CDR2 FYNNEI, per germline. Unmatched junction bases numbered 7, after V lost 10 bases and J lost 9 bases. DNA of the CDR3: TGTGCCACCTCCGGGACAGGGACTTCACCCCTCCACTTT. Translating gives CATSGTGTSPLHF.

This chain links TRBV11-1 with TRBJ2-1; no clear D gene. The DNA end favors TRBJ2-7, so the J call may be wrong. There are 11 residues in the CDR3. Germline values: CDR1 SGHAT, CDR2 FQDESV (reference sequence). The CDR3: CASSHKVKQYF. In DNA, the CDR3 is TGTGCCAGCAGCCACAAGGTGAAGCAGTACTTC.

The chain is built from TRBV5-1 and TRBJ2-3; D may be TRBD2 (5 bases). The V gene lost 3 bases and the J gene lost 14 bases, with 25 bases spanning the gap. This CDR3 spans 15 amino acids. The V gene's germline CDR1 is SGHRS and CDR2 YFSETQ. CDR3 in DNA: TGCGCCAGCAGCTCGGCGCCGGGAACCCACAGATACGCGTATTTT. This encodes CASSSAPGTHRYAYF.

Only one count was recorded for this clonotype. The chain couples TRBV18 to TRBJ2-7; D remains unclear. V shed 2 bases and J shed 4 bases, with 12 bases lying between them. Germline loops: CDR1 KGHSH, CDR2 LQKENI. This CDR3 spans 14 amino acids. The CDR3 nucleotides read TGTGCCAGCTCACCAATGGCTAGTGCGTACGAGCAGTACTTC. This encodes CASSPMASAYEQYF.

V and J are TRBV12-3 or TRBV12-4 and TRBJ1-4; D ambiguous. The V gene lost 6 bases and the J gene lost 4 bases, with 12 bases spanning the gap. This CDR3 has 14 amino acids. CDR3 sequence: CASSPSRFNEKLFF. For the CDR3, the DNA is TGTGCCAGCAGCCCGTCGCGGTTTAATGAAAAACTGTTTTTT.

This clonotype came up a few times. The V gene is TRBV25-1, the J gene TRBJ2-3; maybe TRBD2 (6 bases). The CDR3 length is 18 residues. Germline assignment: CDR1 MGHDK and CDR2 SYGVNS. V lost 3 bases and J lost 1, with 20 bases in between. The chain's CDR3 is CASSDGAWRGRGTDTQYF. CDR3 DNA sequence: TGTGCCAGCAGTGATGGGGCTTGGCGGGGACGGGGCACAGATACGCAGTATTTT.

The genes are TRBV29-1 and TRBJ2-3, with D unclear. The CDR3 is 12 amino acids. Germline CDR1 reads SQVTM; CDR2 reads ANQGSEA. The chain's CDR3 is CTGGSSTDTQYF. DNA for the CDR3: TGCACTGGCGGATCTAGCACAGATACGCAGTATTTT.

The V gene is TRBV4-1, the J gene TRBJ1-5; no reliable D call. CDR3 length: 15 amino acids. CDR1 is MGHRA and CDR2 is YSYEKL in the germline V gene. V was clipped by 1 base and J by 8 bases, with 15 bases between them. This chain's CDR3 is CASSQVSPVVEPQHF. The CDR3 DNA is TGCGCCAGCAGCCAAGTCAGTCCGGTGGTGGAGCCCCAGCATTTT.

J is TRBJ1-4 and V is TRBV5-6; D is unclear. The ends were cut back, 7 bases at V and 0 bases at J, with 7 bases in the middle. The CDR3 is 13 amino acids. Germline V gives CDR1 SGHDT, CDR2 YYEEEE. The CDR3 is CASAPATNEKLFF. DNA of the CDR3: TGTGCCAGCGCACCTGCAACTAATGAAAAACTGTTTTTT.

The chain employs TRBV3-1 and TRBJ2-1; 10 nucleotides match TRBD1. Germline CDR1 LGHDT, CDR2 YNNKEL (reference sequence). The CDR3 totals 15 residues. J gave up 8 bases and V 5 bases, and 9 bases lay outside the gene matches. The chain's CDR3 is CASSGQDRGRDEQFF. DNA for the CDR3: TGTGCCAGCAGCGGCCAGGACAGGGGGAGGGATGAGCAGTTCTTC.

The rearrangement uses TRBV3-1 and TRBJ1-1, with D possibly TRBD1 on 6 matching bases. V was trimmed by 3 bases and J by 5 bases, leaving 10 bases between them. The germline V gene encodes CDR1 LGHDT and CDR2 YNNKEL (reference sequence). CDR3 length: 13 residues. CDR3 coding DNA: TGTGCCAGCAGCCAGGCAGGGGTGACTGAAGCTTTCTTT. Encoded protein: CASSQAGVTEAFF. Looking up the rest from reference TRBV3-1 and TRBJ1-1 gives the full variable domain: DTAVSQTPKYLVTQMGNDKSIKCEQNLGHDTMYWYKQDSKKFLKIMFSYNNKELIINETVPNRFSPKSPDKAHLNLHINSLELGDSAVYFCASSQAGVTEAFFGQGTRLTVV.

Written as DNA, the CDR3 is TGCGCCAGCAGCTTCGCGGCGGGAGGTTCCGAGCAGTACTTC. Translating it yields CASSFAAGGSEQYF. The rearrangement uses TRBV5-1 and TRBJ2-5; TRBD2 agrees at 8 bases. The last part of the DNA fits TRBJ2-7 better; the J call may be wrong. This CDR3 region has 14 residues. Germline values: CDR1 SGHRS, CDR2 YFSETQ.

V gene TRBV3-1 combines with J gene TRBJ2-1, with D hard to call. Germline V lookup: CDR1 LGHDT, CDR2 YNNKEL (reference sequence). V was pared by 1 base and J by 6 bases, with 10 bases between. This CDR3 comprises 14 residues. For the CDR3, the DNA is TGTGCCAGCAGCCAAGGGTCATCAGGCAATGAGCAGTTCTTC. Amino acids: CASSQGSSGNEQFF.

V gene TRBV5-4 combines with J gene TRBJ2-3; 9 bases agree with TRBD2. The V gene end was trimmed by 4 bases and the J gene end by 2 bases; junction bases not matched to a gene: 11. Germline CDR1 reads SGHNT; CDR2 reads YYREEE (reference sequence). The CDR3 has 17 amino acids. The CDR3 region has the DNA TGTGCCAGCAGCGGGGGGGGTCTAGCGGGGCTCACAGATACGCAGTATTTT. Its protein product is CASSGGGLAGLTDTQYF.

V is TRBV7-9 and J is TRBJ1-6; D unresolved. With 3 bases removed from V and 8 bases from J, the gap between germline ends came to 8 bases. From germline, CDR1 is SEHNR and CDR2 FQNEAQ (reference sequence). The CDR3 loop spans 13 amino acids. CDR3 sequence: CASSFGKDSPLHF. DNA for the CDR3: TGTGCCAGCAGCTTCGGGAAGGATTCACCCCTCCACTTT.